This T cell receptor beta chain comes out of a study of glioma-infiltrating T cells. In germline, CDR1 is DFQATT, CDR2 SNEGSKA (reference sequence). After removal of 3 bases from V and 7 bases from J, the junction contained 9 bases not matched to a gene. This CDR3 is 14 amino acids long. Ten or more counts support this clonotype. TCR alpha and beta CDR3 regions were amplified from RNA using iRepertoire nested multiplex PCR. A single record per CDR3 protein comes from TCRdb applying MiXCR to the multiplex PCR reads. The sample comprises some 100,000 distinct CDR3 sequences, under 30% of which are singletons, and just under 35% rests with the top ten.

This receptor was identified in a human donor with low-grade glioma or glioblastoma, undergoing nonglioma brain surgery, or in good health (not recorded which). The chain combines TRBV20-1 with TRBJ2-1; 7 bases are a match to TRBD2. The sequencing input was glioma tissue, nonneoplastic brain tissue, or PBMCs (not recorded which). CDR3 DNA: TGCAGTGCTAGTTTTGGGTCTAGCGGTAATGAGCAGTTCTTC. Its protein is CSASFGSSGNEQFF.